A selection of T cell receptor beta chains follows, all from one sample in a study of blood T cell repertoires in COVID-19. This table comes from immunoSEQ multiplex PCR, and its TCRdb copy is limited to in-frame clones, with some not included. The data contain around 200,000 clones, more than 75% of them singletons. Sequencing used peripheral blood. These receptors were taken from a middle-aged man with active or convalescent COVID-19. CDR3s include the opening cysteine and the closing phenylalanine or tryptophan. The D gene is left open where the match is weak. A clone size is listed for some rows: how often the clone was seen (once, few, many), or a class if it is expanded.

TRBD2,.,TRBJ2-1,TRBV5-1,CASSLEPGGRSYNEQFF,TGCGCCAGCAGCTTGGAGCCGGGGGGACGCTCCTACAATGAGCAGTTCTTC
TRBD2,once,TRBJ2-5,TRBV5-1,CASSLGGTKKKETQYF,TGCGCCAGCAGCTTGGGGGGGACTAAGAAAAAAGAGACCCAGTACTTC
TRBD1,.,TRBJ1-2,TRBV7-9,CASSLLGDRDRYGYTF,TGTGCCAGCAGCTTATTGGGAGACCGGGACAGGTATGGCTACACCTTC
.,.,TRBJ1-1,TRBV6-5,CASTLGGLNTEAFF,TGTGCCAGCACCCTAGGGGGACTGAACACTGAAGCTTTCTTT
.,once,TRBJ2-7,TRBV2,CASGESSVPSYEQYF,TGTGCCAGCGGGGAGTCTAGCGTCCCCTCCTACGAGCAGTACTTC
.,.,TRBJ2-1,TRBV6-2/TRBV6-3,CASSPWQDYNEQFF,TGTGCCAGCAGTCCCTGGCAGGACTACAATGAGCAGTTCTTC
.,few,TRBJ1-6,TRBV6-5,CASSYLGTMDSPLHF,TGTGCCAGCAGTTACTTAGGGACAATGGATTCACCCCTCCACTTT
.,.,TRBJ1-2,TRBV9,CASSSQGPSGYTF,TGTGCCAGCAGCTCGCAGGGGCCGTCTGGCTACACCTTC
TRBD2,once,TRBJ2-1,TRBV5-4,CASSAIAGGAYNEQFF,TGTGCCAGCAGCGCCATAGCGGGAGGGGCCTACAATGAGCAGTTCTTC
TRBD1,.,TRBJ1-1,TRBV7-3,CASSPRQGEAFF,TGTGCCAGCAGCCCGAGACAGGGGGAAGCTTTCTTT
TRBD1,.,TRBJ1-1,TRBV13,CASSAPGQGGITEAFF,TGTGCCAGCAGCGCCCCGGGACAGGGGGGTATCACTGAAGCTTTCTTT
TRBD1,.,TRBJ1-1,TRBV29-1,CSAEVPWENRGLSGTEAFF,TGCAGCGCCGAAGTGCCCTGGGAGAACAGGGGCCTATCGGGCACTGAAGCTTTCTTT
.,.,TRBJ1-2,TRBV18,CASSSDSSYGYTF,TGTGCCAGCTCATCTGACAGCTCCTATGGCTACACCTTC
.,.,TRBJ1-1,TRBV19,CASRTQGNTEAFF,TGTGCCAGTAGGACGCAGGGGAACACTGAAGCTTTCTTT
TRBD2,.,TRBJ2-5,TRBV11-2,CASSLVPSGPPSVETQYF,TGTGCCAGCAGCTTAGTACCTAGCGGGCCACCTTCCGTAGAGACCCAGTACTTC
TRBD2,.,TRBJ2-1,TRBV10-3,CAISESRLAGGITYNEQFF,TGTGCCATCAGTGAGTCGCGGCTAGCGGGAGGGATAACCTACAATGAGCAGTTCTTC
.,.,TRBJ2-5,TRBV7-6,CASSLEWGLWETQYF,TGTGCCAGCAGCTTAGAGTGGGGGCTGTGGGAGACCCAGTACTTC